These 6 T cell receptor beta chains share one sample of origin, sequenced in a study of cytomegalovirus exposure and HLA in healthy donors. PCR employed 60 Vbeta and 13 Jbeta primers. Using immunoSEQ multiplex PCR, the repertoire was profiled, and TCRdb retains in-frame clones only, with some absent. The data hold 100,000 to 120,000 clones, with around 80% observed a single time. The specimen sequenced was PBMCs. The receptors originated from a male donor in good health and CMV-seronegative.

J is TRBJ2-1 and V is TRBV2; 7 nucleotides align to TRBD1. Germline V gene lookup returns CDR1 SNHLY and CDR2 FYNNEI. The CDR3 runs to 16 residues. J was trimmed by 5 bases and V by 1 base; bases with no gene match: 8. The CDR3 sequence: CASSEGSRGLNNEQFF. CDR3 DNA: TGTGCCAGCAGTGAAGGTTCAAGGGGGCTAAACAATGAGCAGTTCTTC. The full variable domain, rest sourced from reference TRBV2 and TRBJ2-1, is EPEVTQTPSHQVTQMGQEVILRCVPISNHLYFYWYRQILGQKVEFLVSFYNNEISEKSEIFDDQFSVERPDGSNFTLKIRSTKLEDSAMYFCASSEGSRGLNNEQFFGPGTRLTVL.

The chain joins TRBV4-1 to TRBJ1-2; D is undetermined. This CDR3 has 16 residues. Germline loops: CDR1 MGHRA, CDR2 YSYEKL. Trimming shortened V by 6 bases and J by 4 bases, and 21 bases separated the two germline ends. CDR3 sequence (DNA): TGCGCCAGCAGTCCTAATCCGAGGGTAGGGTTCTATGGCTACACCTTC. Residues: CASSPNPRVGFYGYTF.

CDR3 amino acids: CASSYTGTWNGNTIYF. CDR3 DNA sequence: TGTGCCAGTAGTTACACCGGGACATGGAATGGAAACACCATATATTTT. V is TRBV19 and J is TRBJ1-3; perhaps TRBD1 as D (6 bases). V lost 5 bases, J lost 3 bases, and 17 bases lay in between. Germline CDR1 LNHDA, CDR2 SQIVND (reference sequence). The CDR3 is made up of 16 amino acids. Supplemented by reference TRBV19 and TRBJ1-3, the full variable domain reads DGGITQSPKYLFRKEGQNVTLSCEQNLNHDAMYWYRQDPGQGLRLIYYSQIVNDFQKGDIAEGYSVSREKKESFPLTVTSAQKNPTAFYLCASSYTGTWNGNTIYFGEGSWLTVV.

This chain connects TRBV5-1 to TRBJ2-1, with a possible D match to TRBD1 (8 bases). The CDR3 has 21 residues. CDR1 SGHRS and CDR2 YFSETQ come from the germline V gene. Trimming stripped 3 bases from V and 1 base from J, with 29 bases between. The CDR3 spells CASSSPDRGLAGALSYNEQFF. The CDR3 DNA reads TGCGCCAGCAGCTCCCCAGACAGGGGTTTGGCGGGAGCACTGTCCTACAATGAGCAGTTCTTC.

The V and J genes are TRBV6-6 and TRBJ2-7, with 7 bases identical to TRBD2. Germline loops: CDR1 MNHNY, CDR2 SVGAGI (reference sequence). Trimming cost V 0 bases and J 2 bases; bases outside gene matches: 4. The CDR3 covers 15 residues. CDR3 DNA: TGTGCCAGCAGTTACTCTTCGGGGACTACCTACGAGCAGTACTTC. It is translated as CASSYSSGTTYEQYF.

This clone is deemed medium-sized (0.01 to 0.1%). V and J are TRBV7-8 and TRBJ2-1; 11 bases map to TRBD2. The CDR3 spans 16 residues. Germline CDR1 SGHVS, CDR2 FQNEAQ. V trimming: 2 bases; J trimming: 5 bases; junction bases outside the gene matches: 5. In DNA, the CDR3 is TGTGCCAGCAGCTTATATACTAGCGGGAGCAACAATGAGCAGTTCTTC. Translated: CASSLYTSGSNNEQFF.